The sequence of this TCR beta chain was determined in a study of monozygotic twins with inflammatory bowel disease. TCRdb reprocessed the 5' RACE reads and keeps a single row for each CDR3 protein, giving no DNA. This sample contains 150,000 to 200,000 distinct CDR3 sequences. Investigators extracted total RNA from whole blood and did not sort T cells. The sequencing sample was made of blood. The TCR sequence derives from a human donor with ulcerative colitis or Crohn's disease, or a healthy co-twin of an affected twin (not recorded which).

The CDR3 loop reads CASSAGLRTDTQYF. The chain combines TRBV2 with TRBJ2-3. The CDR3 covers 14 residues. Germline V gives CDR1 SNHLY, CDR2 FYNNEI.